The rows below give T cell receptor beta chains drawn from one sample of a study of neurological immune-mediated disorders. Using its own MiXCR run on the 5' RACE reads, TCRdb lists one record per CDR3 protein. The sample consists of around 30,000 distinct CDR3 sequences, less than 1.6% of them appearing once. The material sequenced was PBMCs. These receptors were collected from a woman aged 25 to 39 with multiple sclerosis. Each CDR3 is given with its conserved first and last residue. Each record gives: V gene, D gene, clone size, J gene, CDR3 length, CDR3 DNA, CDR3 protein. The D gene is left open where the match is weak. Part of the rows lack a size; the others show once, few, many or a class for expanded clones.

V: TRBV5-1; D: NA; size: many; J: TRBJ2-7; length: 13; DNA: TGCGCCAGCAGCACCACAGGGATCCACGAGCAGTACTTC; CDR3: CASSTTGIHEQYF
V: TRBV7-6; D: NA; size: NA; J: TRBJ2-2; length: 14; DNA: TGTGCCAGCAGCTTAAATCCTTCAGACGGGGAGCTGTTTTTT; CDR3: CASSLNPSDGELFF
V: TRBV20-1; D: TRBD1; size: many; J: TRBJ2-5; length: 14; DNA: TGCAGTGCCAGACAGGGATCAGCGCAAGAGACCCAGTACTTC; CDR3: CSARQGSAQETQYF
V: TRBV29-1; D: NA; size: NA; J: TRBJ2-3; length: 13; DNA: TGCAGCATCGGGCCCACTCCCGGCCAGGCGCAGTATTTT; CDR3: CSIGPTPGQAQYF
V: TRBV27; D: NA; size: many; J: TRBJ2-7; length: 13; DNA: TGTGCCAGCAGTTTTGGGGCCTCCTACGAGCAGTACTTC; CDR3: CASSFGASYEQYF
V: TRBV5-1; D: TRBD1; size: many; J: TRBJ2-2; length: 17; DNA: TGCGCCAGCAGCTTGGGGGTCGGGACAGGACCCACCGGGGAGCTGTTTTTT; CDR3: CASSLGVGTGPTGELFF
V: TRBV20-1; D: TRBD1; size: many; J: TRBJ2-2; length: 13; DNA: TGCAGTGCGCGGACAGGGGGCGGCGGGGAGCTGTTTTTT; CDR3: CSARTGGGGELFF
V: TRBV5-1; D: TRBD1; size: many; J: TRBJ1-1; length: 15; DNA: TGCGCCAGCAGCTTGGGCCCCTCGACAGGGTCTGAAGCTTTCTTT; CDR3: CASSLGPSTGSEAFF
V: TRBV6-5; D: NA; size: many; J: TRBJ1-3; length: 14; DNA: TGTGCCAGCAGTGCCCCAGGGACTGGAAACACCATATATTTT; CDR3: CASSAPGTGNTIYF
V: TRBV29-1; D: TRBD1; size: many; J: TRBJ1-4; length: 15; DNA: TGCAGCGTTGCCTCGGGGACAGGGAGGAATGAAAAACTGTTTTTT; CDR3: CSVASGTGRNEKLFF
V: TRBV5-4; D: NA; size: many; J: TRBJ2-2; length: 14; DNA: TGTGCCAGCAGAGGCCAGGCAGGCACCGGGGAGCTGTTTTTT; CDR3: CASRGQAGTGELFF
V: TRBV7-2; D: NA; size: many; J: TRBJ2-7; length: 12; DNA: TGTGCCAGCAGCTTCCGGGGATACGAGCAGTACTTC; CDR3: CASSFRGYEQYF
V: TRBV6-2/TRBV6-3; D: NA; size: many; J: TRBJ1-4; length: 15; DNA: TGTGCCAGCACTACCTCGGGAGAGGTTAATGAAAAACTGTTTTTT; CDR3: CASTTSGEVNEKLFF
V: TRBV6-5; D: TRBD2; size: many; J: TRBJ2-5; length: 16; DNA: TGTGCCAGCAGTTACTTAGCGGGGGGGCCCCAAGAGACCCAGTACTTC; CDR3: CASSYLAGGPQETQYF
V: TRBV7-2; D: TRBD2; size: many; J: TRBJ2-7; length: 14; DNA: TGTGCCAGCAGGAACGGGGGGAGAACCTACGAGCAGTACTTC; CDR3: CASRNGGRTYEQYF
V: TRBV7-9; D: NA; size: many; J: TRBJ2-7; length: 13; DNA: TGTGCCAGCAGCTCCCCAGGGGAGGGCGAGCAGTACTTC; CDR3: CASSSPGEGEQYF
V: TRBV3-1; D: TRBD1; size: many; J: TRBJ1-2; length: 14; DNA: TGTGCCAGCAGCCGGGACAGGGACCCCGTTGGCTACACCTTC; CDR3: CASSRDRDPVGYTF
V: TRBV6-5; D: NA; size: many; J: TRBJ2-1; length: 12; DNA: TGTGCCACCTTTACTTCTAGTTATGAGCAGTTCTTC; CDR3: CATFTSSYEQFF
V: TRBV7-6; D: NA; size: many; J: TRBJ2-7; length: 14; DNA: TGTGCCAGCAGCTTAGGGGCGGGGGCGGGCGAGCAGTACTTC; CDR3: CASSLGAGAGEQYF
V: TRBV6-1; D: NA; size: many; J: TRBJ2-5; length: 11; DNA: TGTGCCAGCAGTGAACGAACGACCCAGTACTTC; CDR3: CASSERTTQYF
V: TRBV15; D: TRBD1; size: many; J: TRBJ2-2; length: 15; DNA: TGTGCCACCAGCGCGGACAGGGTGAACACCGGGGAGCTGTTTTTT; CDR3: CATSADRVNTGELFF
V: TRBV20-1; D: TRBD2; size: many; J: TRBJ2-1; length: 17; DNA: TGCAGTGCAGAGACTAGCGGGGGAACTTCCTCCTACAATGAGCAGTTCTTC; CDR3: CSAETSGGTSSYNEQFF
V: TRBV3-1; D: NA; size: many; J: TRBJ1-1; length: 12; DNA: TGTGCCAGCGGGCAGGGGATCACTGAAGCTTTCTTT; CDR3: CASGQGITEAFF
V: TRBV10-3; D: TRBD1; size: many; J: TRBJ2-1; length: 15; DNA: TGTGCCATCAGGACCCCGGGACAGGGGGCCAATGAGCAGTTCTTC; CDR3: CAIRTPGQGANEQFF
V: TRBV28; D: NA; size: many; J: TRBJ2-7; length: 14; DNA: TGTGCCAGCAGTTTCGCAGGGAATAACTACGAGCAGTACTTC; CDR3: CASSFAGNNYEQYF
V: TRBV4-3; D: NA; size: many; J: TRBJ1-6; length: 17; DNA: TGCGCCAGCAGCCAAGAATATGGTGGGCAGCTCAGGACACCCCTCCACTTT; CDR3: CASSQEYGGQLRTPLHF
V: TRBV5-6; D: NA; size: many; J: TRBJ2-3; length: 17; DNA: TGTGCCAGCAGCTTGTTTGGGGAGGGGGGGCCGACAGATACGCAGTATTTT; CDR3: CASSLFGEGGPTDTQYF
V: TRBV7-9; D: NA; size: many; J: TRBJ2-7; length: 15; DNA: TGTGCCAGCAGCTCAAGATCACAGGGACGGTACGAGCAGTACTTC; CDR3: CASSSRSQGRYEQYF
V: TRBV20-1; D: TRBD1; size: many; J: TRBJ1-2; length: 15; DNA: TGCAGTGCAGCGTCACAGGGGGCGGTTTTCTATGGCTACACCTTC; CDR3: CSAASQGAVFYGYTF
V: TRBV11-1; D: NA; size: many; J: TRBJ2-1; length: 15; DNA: TGTGCCAGCAGCGGAAACAGGATCTGGGACAATGAGCAGTTCTTC; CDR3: CASSGNRIWDNEQFF
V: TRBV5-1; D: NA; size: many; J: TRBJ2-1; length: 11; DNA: TGCGCCAGCAGTGTGAGCGAGATGCAGTTCTTC; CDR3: CASSVSEMQFF
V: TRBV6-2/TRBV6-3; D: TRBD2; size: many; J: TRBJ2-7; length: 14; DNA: TGTGCCAGTCGGACTAGCGGGGGACCCTACGAGCAGTACTTC; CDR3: CASRTSGGPYEQYF
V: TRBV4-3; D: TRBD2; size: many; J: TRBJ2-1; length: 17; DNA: TGCGCCAGCAGCCAAGAGCGCGGGGGGGTTTTTTACGGTGAGCAGTTCTTC; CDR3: CASSQERGGVFYGEQFF
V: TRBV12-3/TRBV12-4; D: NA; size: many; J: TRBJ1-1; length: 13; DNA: TGTGCCAGCAGTTTAGCTGGGGAAACAGAAGCTTTCTTT; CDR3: CASSLAGETEAFF
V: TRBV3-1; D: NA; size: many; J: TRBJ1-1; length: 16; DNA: TGTGCCAGCAGCCAAGAGGTGGCCAGGGGACGAACTGAAGCTTTCTTT; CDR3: CASSQEVARGRTEAFF
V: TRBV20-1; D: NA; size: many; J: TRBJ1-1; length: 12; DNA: TGCAGTGCTCGTCGCCTGAACACTGAAGCTTTCTTT; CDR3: CSARRLNTEAFF
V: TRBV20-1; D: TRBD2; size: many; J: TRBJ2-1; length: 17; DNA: TGCAGTGCTAGATCCCCCGGTACTAGCGGGGGGGCGCATGAGCAGTTCTTC; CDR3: CSARSPGTSGGAHEQFF
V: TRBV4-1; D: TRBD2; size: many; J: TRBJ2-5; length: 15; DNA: TGCGCCAGCAGCCAAACGGGGGGGCCGGTAGAGACCCAGTACTTC; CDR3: CASSQTGGPVETQYF
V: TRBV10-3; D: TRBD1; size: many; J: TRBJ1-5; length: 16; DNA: TGTGCCATCAGTGAGTCGGGACAGGGGGCCAGGCAGCCCCAGCATTTT; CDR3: CAISESGQGARQPQHF
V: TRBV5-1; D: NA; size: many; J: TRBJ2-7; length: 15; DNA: TGCGCCAGCAGATTTCTCGACAGGCCGTCCTACGAGCAGTACTTC; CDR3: CASRFLDRPSYEQYF
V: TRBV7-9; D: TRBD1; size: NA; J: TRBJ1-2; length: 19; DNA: TGTGCCAGCAGCTTAGGGATGAAGCAGGGGGCGCATAGACCCTATGGCTACACCTTC; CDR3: CASSLGMKQGAHRPYGYTF
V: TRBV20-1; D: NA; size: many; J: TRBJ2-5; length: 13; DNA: TGCAGTGCGAGCGAAGGATTCAGGGAGACCCAGTACTTC; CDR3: CSASEGFRETQYF